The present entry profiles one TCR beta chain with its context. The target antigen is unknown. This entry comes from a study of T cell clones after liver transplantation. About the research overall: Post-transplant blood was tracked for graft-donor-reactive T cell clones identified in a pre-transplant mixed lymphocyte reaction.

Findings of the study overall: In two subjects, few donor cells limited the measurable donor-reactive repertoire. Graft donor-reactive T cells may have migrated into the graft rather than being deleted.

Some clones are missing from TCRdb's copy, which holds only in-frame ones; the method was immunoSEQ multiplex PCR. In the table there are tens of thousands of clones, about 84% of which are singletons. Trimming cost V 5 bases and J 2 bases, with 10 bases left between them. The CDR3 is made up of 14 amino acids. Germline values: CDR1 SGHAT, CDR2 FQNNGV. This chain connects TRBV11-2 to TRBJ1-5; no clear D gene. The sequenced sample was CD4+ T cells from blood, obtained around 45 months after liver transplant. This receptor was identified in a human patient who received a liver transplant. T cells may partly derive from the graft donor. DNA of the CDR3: TGTGCCAGCAGCATCACATCCGGCAATCAGCCCCAGCATTTT. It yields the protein CASSITSGNQPQHF.